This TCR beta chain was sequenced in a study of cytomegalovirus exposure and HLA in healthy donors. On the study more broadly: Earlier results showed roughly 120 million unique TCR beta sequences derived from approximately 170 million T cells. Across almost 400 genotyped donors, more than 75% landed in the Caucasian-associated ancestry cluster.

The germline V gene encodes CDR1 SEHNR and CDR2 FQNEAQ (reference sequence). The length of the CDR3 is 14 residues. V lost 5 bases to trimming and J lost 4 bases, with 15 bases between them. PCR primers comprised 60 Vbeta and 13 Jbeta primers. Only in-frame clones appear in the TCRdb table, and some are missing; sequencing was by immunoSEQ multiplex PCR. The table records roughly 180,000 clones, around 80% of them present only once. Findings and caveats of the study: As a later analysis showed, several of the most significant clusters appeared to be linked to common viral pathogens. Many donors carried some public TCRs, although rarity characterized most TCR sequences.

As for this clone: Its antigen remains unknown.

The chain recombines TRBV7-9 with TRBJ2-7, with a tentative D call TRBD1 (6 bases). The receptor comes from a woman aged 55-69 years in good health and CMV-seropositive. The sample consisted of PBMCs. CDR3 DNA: TGTGCCAGCAGCCCCATGCAGGGGATGTACGAGCAGTACTTC. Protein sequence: CASSPMQGMYEQYF.